This is a list of T cell receptor beta chains from one sample in a study of T cell changes during pregnancy in multiple sclerosis. Data came from immunoSEQ multiplex PCR; TCRdb stores just in-frame clones and leaves some out. The sample includes roughly 80,000 clones, about 91% of them seen just once. Sequenced material: peripheral blood, taken before pregnancy. The receptors derive from a female donor with multiple sclerosis, enrolled in a pregnancy study. The conserved cysteine and the conserved F or W are not part of the CDR3 here. D genes are given only for firm matches. Only some rows state a clone size, as once, few, many or a class for expanded clones.

D gene: TRBD2
V gene: TRBV9
clone size: -
J gene: TRBJ2-3
CDR3 protein: ASSVQGGSRTDTQY

D gene: -
V gene: TRBV13
clone size: -
J gene: TRBJ2-2
CDR3 protein: ASSLNTGELF

D gene: -
V gene: TRBV7-2
clone size: -
J gene: TRBJ2-7
CDR3 protein: ASSLVRGSDYEQY

D gene: -
V gene: TRBV19
clone size: -
J gene: TRBJ1-1
CDR3 protein: ASSIGGGRTEAF

D gene: TRBD1
V gene: TRBV19
clone size: -
J gene: TRBJ2-1
CDR3 protein: ASSAQGVSYNEQF

D gene: TRBD2
V gene: TRBV6-5
clone size: -
J gene: TRBJ2-1
CDR3 protein: ASSYSGGRAKGEQF

D gene: -
V gene: TRBV19
clone size: -
J gene: TRBJ1-5
CDR3 protein: ASCPTRTSNQPQH

D gene: TRBD1
V gene: TRBV28
clone size: -
J gene: TRBJ2-5
CDR3 protein: ASSLGDRALEETQY

D gene: -
V gene: TRBV18
clone size: -
J gene: TRBJ1-1
CDR3 protein: ASSKKEAGNTEAF

D gene: -
V gene: TRBV28
clone size: -
J gene: TRBJ1-5
CDR3 protein: ASSPPIPGSNQPQH

D gene: -
V gene: TRBV6-5
clone size: once
J gene: TRBJ1-2
CDR3 protein: ASSYQGREGGYT

D gene: -
V gene: TRBV5-1
clone size: -
J gene: TRBJ2-2
CDR3 protein: ASSLAAGRTGELF

D gene: -
V gene: TRBV10-3
clone size: once
J gene: TRBJ2-3
CDR3 protein: AISTSSESTDTQY

D gene: -
V gene: TRBV27
clone size: -
J gene: TRBJ2-2
CDR3 protein: ASSLVSGDTGELF

D gene: TRBD2
V gene: TRBV18
clone size: -
J gene: TRBJ2-7
CDR3 protein: ASSPRTGTSGRSSYEQY

D gene: TRBD1
V gene: TRBV19
clone size: once
J gene: TRBJ2-4
CDR3 protein: ASSPGTGDWDIQY

D gene: -
V gene: TRBV4-2
clone size: few
J gene: TRBJ1-1
CDR3 protein: ASSQAHRENTEAF

D gene: -
V gene: TRBV7-9
clone size: -
J gene: TRBJ2-5
CDR3 protein: ASSLADLILETQY

D gene: -
V gene: TRBV13
clone size: -
J gene: TRBJ1-1
CDR3 protein: ASSFGPTGRMNTEAF

D gene: -
V gene: TRBV5-4
clone size: -
J gene: TRBJ2-1
CDR3 protein: ASSLQRTTYNEQF

D gene: TRBD2
V gene: TRBV7-2
clone size: -
J gene: TRBJ2-1
CDR3 protein: ASSRWTSYEQF

D gene: TRBD2
V gene: TRBV7-9
clone size: -
J gene: TRBJ2-1
CDR3 protein: ASSNLPRESNEQF

D gene: TRBD2
V gene: TRBV5-1
clone size: -
J gene: TRBJ2-1
CDR3 protein: ASSSRPRSGLGLAYNEQF

D gene: TRBD1
V gene: TRBV2
clone size: -
J gene: TRBJ1-1
CDR3 protein: ASSWEHSTGMNTEAF

D gene: TRBD1
V gene: TRBV28
clone size: -
J gene: TRBJ2-7
CDR3 protein: ASSSTGKVSYEQY

D gene: TRBD2
V gene: TRBV5-1
clone size: -
J gene: TRBJ2-1
CDR3 protein: ASSAGLAGNEQF

D gene: -
V gene: TRBV7-9
clone size: -
J gene: TRBJ2-5
CDR3 protein: ASSFAGSYETQY

D gene: -
V gene: TRBV5-1
clone size: -
J gene: TRBJ2-1
CDR3 protein: ASSLRQRYNEQF

D gene: TRBD2
V gene: TRBV2
clone size: -
J gene: TRBJ2-1
CDR3 protein: ASVLAIEQF

D gene: -
V gene: TRBV7-9
clone size: -
J gene: TRBJ1-2
CDR3 protein: ASSLDPGGGYT

D gene: -
V gene: TRBV5-1
clone size: -
J gene: TRBJ2-1
CDR3 protein: ASRGRGDSNEQF

D gene: -
V gene: TRBV10-3
clone size: -
J gene: TRBJ2-7
CDR3 protein: AISESARTYEQY

D gene: -
V gene: TRBV20-1
clone size: once
J gene: TRBJ2-3
CDR3 protein: SASSPGTQY

D gene: TRBD2
V gene: TRBV28
clone size: -
J gene: TRBJ2-7
CDR3 protein: GTQAGAYEQY

D gene: -
V gene: TRBV7-2
clone size: -
J gene: TRBJ2-3
CDR3 protein: ASSPISGRVGTDTQY

D gene: -
V gene: TRBV27
clone size: -
J gene: TRBJ1-4
CDR3 protein: ASRPNRDNEKLF

D gene: TRBD1
V gene: TRBV5-4
clone size: -
J gene: TRBJ1-4
CDR3 protein: ASSYRQGGIGEKLF

D gene: -
V gene: TRBV28
clone size: -
J gene: TRBJ1-1
CDR3 protein: ASSGQGNFHTEAF

D gene: TRBD2
V gene: TRBV5-1
clone size: -
J gene: TRBJ2-1
CDR3 protein: ASSRDEGTILPSGSSGEQF

D gene: -
V gene: TRBV7-2
clone size: -
J gene: TRBJ2-7
CDR3 protein: ASSLGTDSYEQY

D gene: -
V gene: TRBV5-1
clone size: -
J gene: TRBJ2-2
CDR3 protein: ASSYGPLANTGELF

D gene: -
V gene: TRBV7-2
clone size: -
J gene: TRBJ1-1
CDR3 protein: ASSQDPRGEAF

D gene: TRBD2
V gene: TRBV4-3
clone size: -
J gene: TRBJ2-2
CDR3 protein: ASSPGTSGRSGELF

D gene: TRBD1
V gene: TRBV5-8
clone size: -
J gene: TRBJ2-1
CDR3 protein: ASSLDRGDNEQF

D gene: TRBD2
V gene: TRBV7-9
clone size: -
J gene: TRBJ2-5
CDR3 protein: ASGLAGVETQY

D gene: -
V gene: TRBV7-8
clone size: -
J gene: TRBJ2-7
CDR3 protein: ASSPEDDRGYEQY

D gene: TRBD2
V gene: TRBV28
clone size: -
J gene: TRBJ2-5
CDR3 protein: ASSHLGPGLAGQETQY

D gene: TRBD1
V gene: TRBV7-9
clone size: -
J gene: TRBJ2-7
CDR3 protein: ASSSGTAVEQY

D gene: TRBD1
V gene: TRBV19
clone size: once
J gene: TRBJ1-1
CDR3 protein: ASSSGTAGHTEAF

D gene: -
V gene: TRBV28
clone size: -
J gene: TRBJ1-1
CDR3 protein: ASSSPRGRAEAF

D gene: TRBD1
V gene: TRBV5-8
clone size: -
J gene: TRBJ2-7
CDR3 protein: ASSFGRGTGAYEQY

D gene: -
V gene: TRBV27
clone size: once
J gene: TRBJ2-7
CDR3 protein: ASSSQQGEGQREQY

D gene: -
V gene: TRBV5-4
clone size: few
J gene: TRBJ2-7
CDR3 protein: ASSRDWDSND

D gene: -
V gene: TRBV9
clone size: once
J gene: TRBJ2-7
CDR3 protein: ASSASSGGPREQY

D gene: TRBD1
V gene: TRBV19
clone size: -
J gene: TRBJ1-1
CDR3 protein: ASSRTGLGTEAF